A selection of T cell receptor beta chains follows, all from one sample in a study of T cells in Graves' hyperthyroidism and ophthalmopathy. TCRdb used MiXCR to reprocess the multiplex PCR reads, holding one entry per CDR3 protein. This table holds about 720,000 distinct CDR3 sequences, around 19% found once. What was sequenced was blood. The receptors derive from a woman between 50 and 59 years old with Graves' hyperthyroidism that later progressed to Graves' ophthalmopathy. CDR3s include the opening cysteine and the closing phenylalanine or tryptophan. A D gene is named only where the DNA matches it firmly. The size field is filled for only some rows; it gives once, few, many or a size class.

J: TRBJ1-6; size: -; V: TRBV27; D: TRBD1; CDR3: CASSLTGGYNSPLPF; DNA: TGTGCCAGCAGTTTGACAGGGGGCTATAATTCACCCCTCCCCTTT
J: TRBJ2-1; size: -; V: TRBV6-2/TRBV6-3; D: -; CDR3: CASRSRVYNEQFF; DNA: TGTGCCAGCAGATCGAGGGTTTACAATGAGCAGTTCTTC
J: TRBJ2-7; size: many; V: TRBV3-1; D: -; CDR3: CASSQEWGAPYEQYF; DNA: TGTGCCAGCAGCCAAGAATGGGGGGCCCCATACGAGCAGTACTTC
J: TRBJ2-6; size: -; V: TRBV11-2; D: TRBD2; CDR3: CASSLKWGGYSGANVLTF; DNA: TGTGCCAGCAGCTTAAAATGGGGGGGATACTCTGGGGCCAACGTCCTGACTTTC
J: TRBJ1-1; size: few; V: TRBV6-1; D: -; CDR3: CASSPGTFDPNTEAFF; DNA: TGTGCCAGCAGTCCCGGGACCTTTGATCCGAACACTGAAGCTTTCTTT
J: TRBJ2-1; size: -; V: TRBV29-1; D: TRBD2; CDR3: CSVEVRRGYNEQFF; DNA: TGCAGCGTTGAAGTACGGCGGGGGTACAATGAGCAGTTCTTC
J: TRBJ2-3; size: many; V: TRBV5-8; D: TRBD2; CDR3: CASSLGLAGGFHITDTQYF; DNA: TGTGCCAGCAGCTTGGGGCTAGCGGGGGGCTTTCACATCACAGATACGCAGTATTTT
J: TRBJ1-2; size: many; V: TRBV2; D: TRBD1; CDR3: CASRETGSLRGYTF; DNA: TGTGCCAGCAGGGAGACAGGGAGTCTACGTGGCTACACCTTC
J: TRBJ1-1; size: few; V: TRBV6-1; D: -; CDR3: CASRGRPLGLNTEAFF; DNA: TGTGCCAGCAGGGGACGGCCCCTGGGGTTGAACACTGAAGCTTTCTTT
J: TRBJ1-5; size: many; V: TRBV12-3/TRBV12-4; D: TRBD1; CDR3: CASSSTGGRQPQHF; DNA: TGTGCCAGCAGTTCCACAGGGGGCAGGCAGCCCCAGCATTTT
J: TRBJ2-2; size: few; V: TRBV20-1; D: -; CDR3: CSAKRQNTGELFF; DNA: TGCAGTGCTAAAAGACAAAACACCGGGGAGCTGTTTTTT
J: TRBJ1-2; size: many; V: TRBV20-1; D: TRBD1; CDR3: CSARIRQQGGSRGYTF; DNA: TGCAGTGCTAGAATTCGGCAACAGGGGGGCTCCAGAGGCTACACCTTC
J: TRBJ1-2; size: -; V: TRBV20-1; D: -; CDR3: CSARGVGYYGYTF; DNA: TGCAGTGCTAGAGGAGTGGGTTACTATGGCTACACCTTC
J: TRBJ1-1; size: -; V: TRBV5-4; D: -; CDR3: CASSWNGGNTEAFF; DNA: TGTGCCAGCAGCTGGAATGGTGGGAACACTGAAGCTTTCTTT
J: TRBJ2-4; size: many; V: TRBV12-3/TRBV12-4; D: -; CDR3: CASSSGVGEGIQYF; DNA: TGTGCCAGCAGTTCTGGGGTGGGCGAGGGCATTCAGTACTTC
J: TRBJ1-5; size: -; V: TRBV6-2/TRBV6-3; D: -; CDR3: CASSAFSNQPQHF; DNA: TGTGCCAGCAGTGCCTTTAGCAATCAGCCCCAGCATTTT
J: TRBJ2-5; size: many; V: TRBV11-2; D: TRBD2; CDR3: CASSFGGGAQETQYF; DNA: TGTGCCAGCAGCTTCGGCGGGGGGGCACAAGAGACCCAGTACTTC
J: TRBJ1-2; size: -; V: TRBV4-2; D: TRBD1; CDR3: CASSQHTGGASGYTF; DNA: TGTGCCAGCAGCCAGCATACAGGGGGCGCGTCTGGCTACACCTTC
J: TRBJ2-5; size: -; V: TRBV6-2/TRBV6-3; D: TRBD2; CDR3: CTSTTSGAPQETQYF; DNA: TGTACCAGCACCACTAGCGGGGCACCCCAAGAGACCCAGTACTTC
J: TRBJ2-7; size: many; V: TRBV2; D: -; CDR3: CASNPFDGDYEQYF; DNA: TGTGCCAGCAACCCGTTCGACGGTGACTACGAGCAGTACTTC
J: TRBJ1-4; size: -; V: TRBV6-1; D: TRBD1; CDR3: CASSPSHRGRNPNEKLFF; DNA: TGTGCCAGCAGCCCCTCGCACAGGGGGCGGAATCCTAATGAAAAACTGTTTTTT
J: TRBJ2-5; size: -; V: TRBV4-1; D: -; CDR3: CASSQVSSPRETQYF; DNA: TGCGCCAGCAGCCAAGTGTCTAGCCCACGGGAGACCCAGTACTTC
J: TRBJ2-1; size: -; V: TRBV6-1; D: -; CDR3: CASSGGTRGNEQFF; DNA: TGTGCCAGCAGTGGGGGGACCCGAGGCAATGAGCAGTTCTTC
J: TRBJ2-2; size: many; V: TRBV2; D: TRBD2; CDR3: CASRGRTSGVNGELFF; DNA: TGTGCCAGCAGGGGCCGGACTAGCGGGGTAAACGGGGAGCTGTTTTTT
J: TRBJ2-2; size: few; V: TRBV18; D: -; CDR3: CASSETSSNTGELFF; DNA: TGTGCCAGCTCCGAGACATCTTCGAACACCGGGGAGCTGTTTTTT
J: TRBJ1-5; size: -; V: TRBV7-2; D: -; CDR3: CASSLVLGFYSNQPQHF; DNA: TGTGCCAGCAGCTTAGTTCTCGGGTTCTATAGCAATCAGCCCCAGCATTTT